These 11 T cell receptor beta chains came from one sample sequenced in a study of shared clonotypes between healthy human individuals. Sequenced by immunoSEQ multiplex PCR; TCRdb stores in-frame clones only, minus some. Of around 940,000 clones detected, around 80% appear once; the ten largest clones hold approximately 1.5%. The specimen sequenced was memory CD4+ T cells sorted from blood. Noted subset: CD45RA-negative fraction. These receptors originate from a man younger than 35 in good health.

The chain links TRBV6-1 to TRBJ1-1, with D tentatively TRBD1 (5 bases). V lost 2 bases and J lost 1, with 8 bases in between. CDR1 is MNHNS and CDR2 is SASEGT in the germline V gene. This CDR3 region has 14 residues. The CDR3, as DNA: TGTGCCAGCAGTGAATATGGGGCGAACACTGAAGCTTTCTTT. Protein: CASSEYGANTEAFF.

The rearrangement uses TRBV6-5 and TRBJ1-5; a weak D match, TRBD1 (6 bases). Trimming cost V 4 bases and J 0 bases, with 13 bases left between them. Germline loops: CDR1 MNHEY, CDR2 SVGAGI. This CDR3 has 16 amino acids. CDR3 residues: CASSFRTDDSNQPQHF. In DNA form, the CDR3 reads TGTGCCAGCAGTTTTAGGACAGACGATAGCAATCAGCCCCAGCATTTT.

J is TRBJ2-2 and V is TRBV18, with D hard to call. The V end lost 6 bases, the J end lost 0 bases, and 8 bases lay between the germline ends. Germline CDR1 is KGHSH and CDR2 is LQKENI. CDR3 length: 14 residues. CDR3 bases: TGTGCCAGCTCCCATATAGCGAACACCGGGGAGCTGTTTTTT. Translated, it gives CASSHIANTGELFF.

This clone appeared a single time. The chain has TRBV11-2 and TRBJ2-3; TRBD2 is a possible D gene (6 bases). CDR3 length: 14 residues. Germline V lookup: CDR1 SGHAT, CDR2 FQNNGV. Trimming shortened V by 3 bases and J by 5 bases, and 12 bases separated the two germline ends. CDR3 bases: TGTGCCAGCAGCTTGGGACTGGGGGGAGATACGCAGTATTTT. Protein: CASSLGLGGDTQYF.

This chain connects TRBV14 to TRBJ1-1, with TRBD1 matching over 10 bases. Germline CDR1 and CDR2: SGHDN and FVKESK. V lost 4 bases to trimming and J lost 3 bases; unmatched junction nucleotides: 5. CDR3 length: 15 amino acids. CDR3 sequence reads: CASSPRTGGDTEAFF. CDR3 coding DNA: TGTGCCAGCAGCCCTAGGACAGGGGGGGACACTGAAGCTTTCTTT.

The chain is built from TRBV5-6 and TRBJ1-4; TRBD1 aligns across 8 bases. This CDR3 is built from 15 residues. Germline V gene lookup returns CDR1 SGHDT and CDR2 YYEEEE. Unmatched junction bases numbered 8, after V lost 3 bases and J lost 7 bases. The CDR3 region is CASSSAGGEAEKLFF. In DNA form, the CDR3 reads TGTGCCAGCAGCTCTGCAGGGGGCGAGGCTGAAAAACTGTTTTTT.

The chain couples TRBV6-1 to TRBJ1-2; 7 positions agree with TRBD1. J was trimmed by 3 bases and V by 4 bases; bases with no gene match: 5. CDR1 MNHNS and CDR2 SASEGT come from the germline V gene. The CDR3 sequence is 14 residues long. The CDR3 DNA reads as TGTGCCAGCAGTGGGTTCGACAGGGACTATGGCTACACCTTC. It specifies CASSGFDRDYGYTF.

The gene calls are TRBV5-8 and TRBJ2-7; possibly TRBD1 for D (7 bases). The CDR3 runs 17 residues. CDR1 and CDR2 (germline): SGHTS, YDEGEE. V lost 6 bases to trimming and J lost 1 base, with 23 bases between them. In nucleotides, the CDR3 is TGTGCCAGCACCCTATTCACAGGGGACTCTCGATCCTACGAGCAGTACTTC. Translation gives CASTLFTGDSRSYEQYF.

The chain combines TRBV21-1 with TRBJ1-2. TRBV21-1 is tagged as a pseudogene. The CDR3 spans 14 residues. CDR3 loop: CASSKVIANYGYTF. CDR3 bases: TGTGCCAGCAGCAAAGTAATCGCTAACTATGGCTACACCTTC.

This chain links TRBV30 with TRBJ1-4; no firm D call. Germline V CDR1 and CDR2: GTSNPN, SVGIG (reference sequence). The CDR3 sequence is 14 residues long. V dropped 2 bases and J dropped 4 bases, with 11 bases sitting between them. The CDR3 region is CAWSFGAVNEKLFF. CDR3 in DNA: TGTGCCTGGAGTTTCGGTGCGGTTAATGAAAAACTGTTTTTT.

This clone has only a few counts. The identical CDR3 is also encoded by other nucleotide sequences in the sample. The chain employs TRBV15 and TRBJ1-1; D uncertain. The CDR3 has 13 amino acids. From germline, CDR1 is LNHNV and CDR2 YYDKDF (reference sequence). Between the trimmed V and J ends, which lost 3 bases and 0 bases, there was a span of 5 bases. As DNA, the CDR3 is TGTGCCACCAGCAGGGGCCTGAACACTGAAGCTTTCTTT. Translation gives CATSRGLNTEAFF.